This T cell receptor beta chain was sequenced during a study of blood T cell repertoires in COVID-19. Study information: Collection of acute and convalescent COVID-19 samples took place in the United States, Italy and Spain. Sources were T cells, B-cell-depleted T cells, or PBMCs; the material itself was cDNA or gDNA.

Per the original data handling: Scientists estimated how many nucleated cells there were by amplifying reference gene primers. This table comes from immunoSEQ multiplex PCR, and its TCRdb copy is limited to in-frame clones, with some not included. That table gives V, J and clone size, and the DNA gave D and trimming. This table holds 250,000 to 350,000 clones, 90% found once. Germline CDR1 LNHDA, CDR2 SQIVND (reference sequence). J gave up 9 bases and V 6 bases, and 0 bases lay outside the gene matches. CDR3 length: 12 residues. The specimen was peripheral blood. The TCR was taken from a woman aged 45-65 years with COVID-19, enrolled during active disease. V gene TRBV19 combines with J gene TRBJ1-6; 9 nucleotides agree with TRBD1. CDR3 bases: TGTGCCAGTAGGACAGGGGGTTCACCCCTCCACTTT. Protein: CASRTGGSPLHF.